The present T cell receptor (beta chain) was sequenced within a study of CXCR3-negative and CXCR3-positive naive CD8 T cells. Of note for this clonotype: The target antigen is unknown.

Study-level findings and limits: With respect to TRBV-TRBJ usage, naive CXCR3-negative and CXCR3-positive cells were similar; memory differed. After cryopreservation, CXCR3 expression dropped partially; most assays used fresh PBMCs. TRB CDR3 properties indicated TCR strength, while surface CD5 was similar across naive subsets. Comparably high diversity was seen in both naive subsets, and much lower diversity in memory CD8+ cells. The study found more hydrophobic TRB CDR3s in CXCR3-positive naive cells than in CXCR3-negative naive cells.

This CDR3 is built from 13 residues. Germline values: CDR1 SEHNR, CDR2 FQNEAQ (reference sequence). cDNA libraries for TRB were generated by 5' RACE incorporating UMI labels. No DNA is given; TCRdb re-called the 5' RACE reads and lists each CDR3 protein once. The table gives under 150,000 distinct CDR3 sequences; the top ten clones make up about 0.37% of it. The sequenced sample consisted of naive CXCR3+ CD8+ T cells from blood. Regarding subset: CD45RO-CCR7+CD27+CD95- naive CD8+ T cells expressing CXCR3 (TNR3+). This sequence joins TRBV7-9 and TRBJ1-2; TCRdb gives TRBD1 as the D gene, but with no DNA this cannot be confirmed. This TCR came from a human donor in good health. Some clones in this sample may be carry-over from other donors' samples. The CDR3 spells CASSDGTVYGYTF.